This T cell receptor (beta chain) was recorded in a study of blood T cells in healthy people across ages. Study-wide findings and caveats: Lack of knowledge of donor CMV status possibly confounded expanded clonotype changes.

Primers used in a second PCR of about 6 to 12 cycles were a sample-barcoded 5' primer and a J-beta primer mix. In TCRdb, the 5' RACE reads were re-called with MiXCR into one record per CDR3 protein. The sample shows 1.5 million to 2 million distinct CDR3 sequences, more than 35% of them seen only once. The CDR3 runs 20 residues. Germline V gene lookup returns CDR1 SGHAT and CDR2 FQNNGV. The V end was cut by 0 bases, the J end by 2 bases, with 25 bases between. Concerning this clonotype: The antigen is undetermined.

The V gene is TRBV11-2, the J gene TRBJ2-5; a weak D match, TRBD2 (7 bases). Sequencing was performed on blood. The sequence derives from a human donor in good health. The CDR3 protein is CASSLDRGASNGAPQETQYF. CDR3 bases: TGTGCCAGCAGCTTAGATCGGGGGGCCTCGAATGGGGCTCCTCAAGAGACCCAGTACTTC.